This T cell receptor (beta chain) appears in the sequencing data of a study of T cell repertoires in cytomegalovirus infection. The CDR3 extends over 14 amino acids. The V gene's germline CDR1 is SQVTM and CDR2 ANQGSEA. Deletions cut 4 bases from V and 7 bases from J, with 17 bases between. TCRdb itself ran the reads through MiXCR, one entry per CDR3 protein. The profile shows roughly 760,000 distinct CDR3 sequences, about 40% of them singletons. The source is a human donor in good health (CMV status not recorded). Some clones in this sample may be carry-over from other donors' samples. Material for sequencing was PBMCs. The chain recombines TRBV29-1 with TRBJ2-1; tentatively, D is TRBD2 (5 bases). CDR3 nucleotides: TGCAGCGTTGGGGTGGGAGCTGCCTGGAATGAGCAGTTCTTC. Encoded protein: CSVGVGAAWNEQFF.